The rows below give T cell receptor beta chains drawn from one sample of a study of T cell responses to AZD1222 COVID-19 vaccine. TCRdb's table, derived via immunoSEQ multiplex PCR, lists solely in-frame clones and lacks some. In the table there are 100,000 to 150,000 clones, just over 85% of which are singletons. The material was peripheral blood, obtained on day 0 of AZD1222 vaccination. All receptors come from an adult in good health. The CDR3 runs from the conserved cysteine through the conserved F or W. D genes are given only for firm matches. Clone size is given for some rows only: seen once, a few or many times, or a class if the clone is expanded.

size,D,J,V,length,DNA,CDR3
-,TRBD1,TRBJ1-5,TRBV28,16,TGTGCCAGCATCACGACAGGGGGTTATAGCAATCAGCCCCAGCATTTT,CASITTGGYSNQPQHF
-,-,TRBJ2-7,TRBV4-1,14,TGCGCCAGCAGCCAGGTCCAGGTCTCCTACGAGCAGTACTTC,CASSQVQVSYEQYF
-,-,TRBJ2-7,TRBV6-5,15,TGTGCCAGCAGTTCCAAGGGGGCGGGAGTGAGAAAGCAGTACTTC,CASSSKGAGVRKQYF
-,-,TRBJ1-1,TRBV28,15,TGTGCCAGCAGTTTCTTATCAAGGCGGTACACTGAAGCTTTCTTT,CASSFLSRRYTEAFF
-,TRBD1,TRBJ1-1,TRBV10-3,14,TGTGCCATCAGCCCCGGGACAGGGCGGGTTGAAGCTTTCTTT,CAISPGTGRVEAFF
-,-,TRBJ1-3,TRBV3-1/TRBV3-2,15,TGTGCCAGCAGCCAAGACAGGGCGGCTGGAAACACCATATATTTT,CASSQDRAAGNTIYF
-,-,TRBJ2-1,TRBV2,14,TGTGCCAGCAGGGAGACTAGCTCCTACAATGAGCAGTTCTTC,CASRETSSYNEQFF
-,-,TRBJ1-2,TRBV28,12,TGTGCCAGCAGTTCCCAGGGTATTGGCTACACCTTC,CASSSQGIGYTF
-,-,TRBJ2-2,TRBV18,17,TGTGCCAGCTCACCACTGACTCTGACGGCGAACACCGGGGAGCTGTTTTTT,CASSPLTLTANTGELFF
once,TRBD2,TRBJ2-3,TRBV11-1,16,TGTGCCAGCAGCCACCGTACGACTAGCGGGGGGTATCGTCCGTATTTT,CASSHRTTSGGYRPYF
-,-,TRBJ1-3,TRBV30,12,TGTGCCTGGAGTGTACAAGGAAACACCATATATTTT,CAWSVQGNTIYF
-,-,TRBJ2-2,TRBV28,14,TGTGCCAGCCGGGGGACCACGAACACCGGGGAGCTGTTTTTT,CASRGTTNTGELFF
many,-,TRBJ2-7,TRBV2,13,TGTGCCAGCAGTTTCGGGGGTTCCTACGAGCAGTACTTC,CASSFGGSYEQYF
-,-,TRBJ1-2,TRBV30,13,TGTGCCTGGAGCCTGATGAGGTCGAGGAGCTACACCTTC,CAWSLMRSRSYTF
-,-,TRBJ2-5,TRBV5-4,14,TGTGCCAGCAGCTTCTGGACAGCCCAAGAGACCCAGTACTTC,CASSFWTAQETQYF
-,-,TRBJ1-4,TRBV5-4,13,TGTGCCAGCAGCCGGGGGAGGGAAGAAAAACTGTTTTTT,CASSRGREEKLFF
-,TRBD1,TRBJ2-1,TRBV18,16,TGTGCCAGCTCACCACCGGGACAGGGAATTTACAATGAGCAGTTCTTC,CASSPPGQGIYNEQFF
-,-,TRBJ1-2,TRBV24-1,20,TGTGCCACCAGTGATTTATCCCCTAGGGTCAGGGAGGATTGCGACTATGGCTACACCTTC,CATSDLSPRVREDCDYGYTF
-,TRBD2,TRBJ2-3,TRBV5-1,18,TGCGCCAGCTGCAGGACTAGCGGGAGAGAAACTAGCACAGATACGCAGTATTTT,CASCRTSGRETSTDTQYF
few,TRBD2,TRBJ2-2,TRBV4-2,16,TGTGCCAGCAGCCTTAGCGGGAGGGCCGAAACCGGGGAGCTGTTTTTT,CASSLSGRAETGELFF
-,-,TRBJ2-5,TRBV28,13,TGTGCCAGCAGTTGGGCCGAGGGCGAGACCCAGTACTTC,CASSWAEGETQYF
-,-,TRBJ2-5,TRBV29-1,11,TGCAGCGTTGGGGGAGAAGAGACCCAGTACTTC,CSVGGEETQYF
-,TRBD2,TRBJ2-7,TRBV5-1,19,TGCGCCAGCAGCTTGGCGCCCCAGCGGGGGGGTACAATTTCCTACGAGCAGTACTTC,CASSLAPQRGGTISYEQYF
-,-,TRBJ1-5,TRBV28,16,TGTGCCAGCAGTTTATTACGATCACTTGGGAGTCAGCCCCAGCATTTT,CASSLLRSLGSQPQHF
-,TRBD2,TRBJ2-1,TRBV4-1,17,TGCGCCAGCAGCCAGGCCCGCACTAGCGGGGGCTACAATGAGCAGTTCTTC,CASSQARTSGGYNEQFF
-,TRBD1,TRBJ1-2,TRBV6-5,13,TGTGCCAGCAGGGACCCCAGGGGGTTTGGCTACACCTTC,CASRDPRGFGYTF
-,TRBD1,TRBJ1-4,TRBV5-8,15,TGTGCCAGCAGCTTCCGGACAGGGGGCAATGAAAAACTGTTTTTT,CASSFRTGGNEKLFF
-,TRBD2,TRBJ2-1,TRBV6-2/TRBV6-3,16,TGTGCCAGCAGCCCTACCCTAGCGGGGGGTGTTGGCGAGCAGTTCTTC,CASSPTLAGGVGEQFF
-,-,TRBJ1-2,TRBV5-1,16,TGCGCCAGCAGCTCAGGGTCCTGGACAGCCAACTATGGCTACACCTTC,CASSSGSWTANYGYTF
-,TRBD2,TRBJ2-1,TRBV7-8,16,TGTGCCAGCAGCTTAGCCTGGAAGCGGGGACACAATGAGCAGTTCTTC,CASSLAWKRGHNEQFF
-,-,TRBJ1-3,TRBV24-1,13,TGTGCCACCAGTGATTCTGGGGAGGACACCATATATTTT,CATSDSGEDTIYF
-,-,TRBJ2-2,TRBV5-1,15,TGCGCCAGCAGCTTGGGACTGCCGGGGTCCGGGGAGCTGTTTTTT,CASSLGLPGSGELFF
-,-,TRBJ2-7,TRBV2,12,TGTGCCAGCAGTGAGGTGGGCAACGAGCAGTACTTC,CASSEVGNEQYF
-,-,TRBJ2-7,TRBV18,13,TGTGCCAGCTCACCGACGGACTCCTACGAGCAGTACTTC,CASSPTDSYEQYF
-,-,TRBJ1-2,TRBV5-1,17,TGCGCCAGCAGCCCTACGAGCGTAAACAGGCCGGACTATGGCTACACCTTC,CASSPTSVNRPDYGYTF
few,TRBD1,TRBJ2-2,TRBV4-1,15,TGCGCCAGCAGCCAAGTACAGGGGATGGCCGGGGAGCTGTTTTTT,CASSQVQGMAGELFF
-,TRBD1,TRBJ2-2,TRBV4-2,16,TGTGCCAGCAGCCAGGTTTCGGGACAGGGAACCGGGGAGCTGTTTTTT,CASSQVSGQGTGELFF
-,-,TRBJ1-5,TRBV19,12,TGTGCCAGTATGGGGGGCAATCAGCCCCAGCATTTT,CASMGGNQPQHF
few,-,TRBJ1-1,TRBV19,13,TGTGCCAGTAGTATTACAGGGATAGTTGAAGCTTTCTTT,CASSITGIVEAFF
-,TRBD1,TRBJ2-5,TRBV4-1,15,TGCGCCAGCTCCGCTGGGACAGTCCCACAAGAGACCCAGTACTTC,CASSAGTVPQETQYF